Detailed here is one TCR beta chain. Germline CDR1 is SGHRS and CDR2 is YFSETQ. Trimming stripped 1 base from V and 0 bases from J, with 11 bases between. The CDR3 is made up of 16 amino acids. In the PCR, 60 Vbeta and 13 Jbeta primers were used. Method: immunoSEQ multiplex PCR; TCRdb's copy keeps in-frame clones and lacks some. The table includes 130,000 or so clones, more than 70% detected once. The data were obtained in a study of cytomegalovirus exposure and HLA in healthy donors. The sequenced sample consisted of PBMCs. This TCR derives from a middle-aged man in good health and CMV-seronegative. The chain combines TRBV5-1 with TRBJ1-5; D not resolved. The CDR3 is CASSLSPGYSNQPQHF. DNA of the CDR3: TGCGCCAGCAGCTTGTCGCCAGGATATAGCAATCAGCCCCAGCATTTT. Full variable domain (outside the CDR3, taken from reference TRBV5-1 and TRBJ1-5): KAGVTQTPRYLIKTRGQQVTLSCSPISGHRSVSWYQQTPGQGLQFLFEYFSETQRNKGNFPGRFSGRQFSNSRSEMNVSTLELGDSALYLCASSLSPGYSNQPQHFGDGTRLSIL.